The rows below give T cell receptor beta chains drawn from one sample of a study of blood T cell repertoires in COVID-19. The data were produced by immunoSEQ multiplex PCR, yet TCRdb's version contains in-frame clones alone and is incomplete. The sample includes over 85,000 clones, 87% seen only once; the top ten take around 4.9%. Material for sequencing was peripheral blood. These receptors were taken from a human donor in a cohort sampled during active COVID-19. The CDR3 runs from the conserved cysteine through the conserved F or W. D genes are given only for firm matches. A row's size may be missing; if present it is once, few, many or a size class.

clone_size: NA; v_call: TRBV7-5; j_call: TRBJ2-2; cdr3_length: 15; d_call: NA; cdr3_aa: CARRGTGGNHGELFF; cdr3_nt: TGTGCCAGACGCGGGACAGGGGGCAATCACGGGGAGCTGTTTTTT
clone_size: NA; v_call: TRBV29-1; j_call: TRBJ1-2; cdr3_length: 13; d_call: NA; cdr3_aa: CSGHGPGAGGYTF; cdr3_nt: TGCAGCGGGCACGGTCCTGGGGCTGGTGGCTACACCTTC
clone_size: NA; v_call: TRBV19; j_call: TRBJ1-2; cdr3_length: 15; d_call: NA; cdr3_aa: CASSLGWIGNYGYTF; cdr3_nt: TGTGCCAGTAGCCTCGGGTGGATTGGAAACTATGGCTACACCTTC
clone_size: NA; v_call: TRBV5-1; j_call: TRBJ2-7; cdr3_length: 14; d_call: TRBD1; cdr3_aa: CASTPGTGAYEQYF; cdr3_nt: TGCGCCAGCACCCCCGGGACAGGGGCCTACGAGCAGTACTTC
clone_size: NA; v_call: TRBV7-9; j_call: TRBJ2-7; cdr3_length: 13; d_call: NA; cdr3_aa: CASSPDTHYEQYF; cdr3_nt: TGTGCCAGCAGCCCGGACACCCACTACGAGCAGTACTTC
clone_size: few; v_call: TRBV12-3/TRBV12-4; j_call: TRBJ1-5; cdr3_length: 13; d_call: TRBD1; cdr3_aa: CASRDRAEQPQHF; cdr3_nt: TGTGCCAGCAGGGACAGGGCAGAACAGCCCCAGCATTTT
clone_size: NA; v_call: TRBV10-3; j_call: TRBJ2-2; cdr3_length: 15; d_call: NA; cdr3_aa: CAIRVGRGNTGELFF; cdr3_nt: TGTGCCATCAGGGTTGGTCGGGGGAACACCGGGGAGCTGTTTTTT
clone_size: NA; v_call: TRBV27; j_call: TRBJ2-7; cdr3_length: 13; d_call: NA; cdr3_aa: CASSLLADYEQYF; cdr3_nt: TGTGCCAGCAGTCTTTTAGCGGACTACGAGCAGTACTTC
clone_size: NA; v_call: TRBV10-2; j_call: TRBJ1-6; cdr3_length: 14; d_call: TRBD1; cdr3_aa: CASSQTGDNSPLHF; cdr3_nt: TGCGCCAGCAGCCAAACAGGGGATAATTCACCCCTCCACTTT
clone_size: NA; v_call: TRBV25-1; j_call: TRBJ1-4; cdr3_length: 12; d_call: TRBD1; cdr3_aa: CASSWGQEKLFF; cdr3_nt: TGTGCCAGCAGTTGGGGACAGGAAAAACTGTTTTTT
clone_size: NA; v_call: TRBV7-2; j_call: TRBJ2-5; cdr3_length: 15; d_call: TRBD1; cdr3_aa: CASSFNRGPQETQYF; cdr3_nt: TGTGCCAGCAGCTTCAACAGGGGACCTCAAGAGACCCAGTACTTC
clone_size: NA; v_call: TRBV10-3; j_call: TRBJ1-1; cdr3_length: 14; d_call: NA; cdr3_aa: CAISESTTGSKAFF; cdr3_nt: TGTGCCATCAGTGAGTCGACGACAGGTTCGAAGGCTTTCTTT
clone_size: NA; v_call: TRBV5-1; j_call: TRBJ2-7; cdr3_length: 14; d_call: NA; cdr3_aa: CASSLEQNAYEQYF; cdr3_nt: TGCGCCAGCAGCTTGGAACAGAACGCCTACGAGCAGTACTTC
clone_size: NA; v_call: TRBV2; j_call: TRBJ1-1; cdr3_length: 13; d_call: NA; cdr3_aa: CASSPESNTEAFF; cdr3_nt: TGTGCCAGCAGTCCCGAGTCGAACACTGAAGCTTTCTTT
clone_size: NA; v_call: TRBV5-4; j_call: TRBJ2-1; cdr3_length: 13; d_call: TRBD2; cdr3_aa: CASSWTSENEQFF; cdr3_nt: TGTGCCAGCAGCTGGACTAGCGAAAACGAGCAGTTCTTC
clone_size: NA; v_call: TRBV7-2; j_call: TRBJ2-5; cdr3_length: 16; d_call: TRBD2; cdr3_aa: CASSLPGLAAQETQYF; cdr3_nt: TGTGCCAGCAGCTTACCGGGACTAGCGGCCCAAGAGACCCAGTACTTC
clone_size: NA; v_call: TRBV27; j_call: TRBJ2-4; cdr3_length: 16; d_call: NA; cdr3_aa: CASSLNMVGVKNIQYF; cdr3_nt: TGTGCCAGCAGTTTAAACATGGTAGGGGTAAAAAACATTCAGTACTTC
clone_size: NA; v_call: TRBV7-2; j_call: TRBJ2-2; cdr3_length: 16; d_call: TRBD2; cdr3_aa: CASSLQAGGGAGELFF; cdr3_nt: TGTGCCAGCAGCTTACAGGCGGGGGGAGGAGCCGGGGAGCTGTTTTTT
clone_size: NA; v_call: TRBV7-9; j_call: TRBJ2-5; cdr3_length: 15; d_call: TRBD2; cdr3_aa: CASSLDGGAGETQYF; cdr3_nt: TGTGCCAGCAGCTTAGACGGGGGGGCAGGAGAGACCCAGTACTTC
clone_size: NA; v_call: TRBV5-6; j_call: TRBJ2-3; cdr3_length: 14; d_call: TRBD2; cdr3_aa: CASSLRGGADTQYF; cdr3_nt: TGTGCCAGCAGCTTGCGGGGGGGCGCAGATACGCAGTATTTT
clone_size: NA; v_call: TRBV21-1; j_call: TRBJ1-5; cdr3_length: 13; d_call: NA; cdr3_aa: CASIGQGDQPQHF; cdr3_nt: TGTGCCAGCATTGGACAGGGCGATCAGCCCCAGCATTTT
clone_size: NA; v_call: TRBV7-2; j_call: TRBJ2-1; cdr3_length: 14; d_call: TRBD1; cdr3_aa: CASSSGGAYNEQFF; cdr3_nt: TGTGCCAGCAGCTCAGGGGGCGCCTACAATGAGCAGTTCTTC
clone_size: many; v_call: TRBV25-1; j_call: TRBJ2-7; cdr3_length: 16; d_call: TRBD1; cdr3_aa: CASSDPIGTGAYEQYF; cdr3_nt: TGTGCCAGCAGCGATCCTATCGGGACAGGGGCCTACGAGCAGTACTTC